Listed below are T cell receptor beta chains from one sample, sequenced in a study of blood T cell repertoires in COVID-19. Sequencing used immunoSEQ multiplex PCR; TCRdb keeps in-frame clones, though not all of them. This sample has approximately 210,000 clones, with over 75% found just once. What was sequenced was peripheral blood. The origin of the receptors is a woman aged 40-49 years with acute or convalescent COVID-19. The CDR3 runs from the conserved cysteine through the conserved F or W. The D gene is left open where the match is weak. Where a row states a size, it is once, few, many or the class of an expanded clone; other rows omit it.

TRBV6-5	TRBD1	TRBJ1-5	once	CASSPGQGYQPQHF	TGTGCCAGCAGCCCGGGACAGGGATATCAGCCCCAGCATTTT
TRBV11-2	-	TRBJ2-1	once	CASSERRSSYNEQFF	TGTGCCAGCAGCGAAAGGAGGAGCTCCTACAATGAGCAGTTCTTC
TRBV12-3/TRBV12-4	TRBD1	TRBJ1-2	-	CASSPGTGNGYTF	TGTGCCAGCAGTCCCGGGACAGGGAATGGCTACACCTTC
TRBV2	-	TRBJ2-2	-	CASSVGGYSGGELFF	TGTGCCAGCAGTGTAGGAGGCTACTCAGGTGGGGAGCTGTTTTTT
TRBV12-3/TRBV12-4	TRBD1	TRBJ1-1	-	CASSSGGNTEAFF	TGTGCCAGCAGTTCAGGGGGAAACACTGAAGCTTTCTTT
TRBV6-2/TRBV6-3	-	TRBJ1-4	-	CASSYRGLNEKLFF	TGTGCCAGCAGTTACCGGGGTCTCAATGAAAAACTGTTTTTT
TRBV19	TRBD1	TRBJ1-5	-	CASSIDIPQGSNQPQHF	TGTGCCAGTAGTATAGATATTCCACAGGGGTCGAATCAGCCCCAGCATTTT
TRBV25-1	-	TRBJ1-1	-	CASSGTGYSEAFF	TGTGCCAGCAGTGGAACAGGTTACTCTGAAGCTTTCTTT
TRBV9	-	TRBJ1-1	-	CASSVEAGNTEAFF	TGTGCCAGCAGCGTAGAGGCAGGGAACACTGAAGCTTTCTTT
TRBV5-4	-	TRBJ1-6	-	CASSLGGNSPLHF	TGTGCCAGCAGCCTTGGGGGGAATTCACCCCTCCACTTT
TRBV4-1	-	TRBJ1-5	-	CASSRRVGAGNQPQHF	TGCGCCAGCAGCCGGAGGGTAGGGGCTGGCAATCAGCCCCAGCATTTT
TRBV6-5	-	TRBJ1-5	-	CASRPQGFSNQPQHF	TGTGCCAGCAGACCGCAGGGTTTTAGCAATCAGCCCCAGCATTTT
TRBV5-1	TRBD1	TRBJ2-3	-	CASSSTQGLWGDTQYF	TGCGCCAGCAGCTCTACACAGGGGCTCTGGGGAGATACGCAGTATTTT
TRBV6-5	TRBD1	TRBJ1-5	-	CASSYSRTGANQPQHF	TGTGCCAGCAGTTACTCCCGGACAGGGGCCAATCAGCCCCAGCATTTT
TRBV6-5	-	TRBJ1-2	-	CASTPDRFYGYTF	TGTGCCAGCACCCCAGACAGGTTCTATGGCTACACCTTC
TRBV5-6	-	TRBJ1-4	-	CASSPPGEFDEKLFF	TGTGCCAGCAGCCCACCAGGGGAGTTTGATGAAAAACTGTTTTTT
TRBV4-1	-	TRBJ1-2	-	CASSPQDSSGYTF	TGCGCCAGCAGCCCTCAGGACAGTTCGGGCTACACCTTC
TRBV4-1	-	TRBJ1-2	-	CASSHPFRDYGYTF	TGCGCCAGCAGCCATCCGTTCAGGGACTATGGCTACACCTTC
TRBV5-5	TRBD1	TRBJ1-2	-	CASSLRQGAAVGYTF	TGTGCCAGCAGCTTGAGACAGGGGGCGGCCGTAGGCTACACCTTC
TRBV12-3/TRBV12-4	-	TRBJ2-5	-	CASSSHGEETQYF	TGTGCCAGCAGCTCTCACGGGGAAGAGACCCAGTACTTC
TRBV6-6	-	TRBJ1-5	-	CASSSTWGGPSQPQHF	TGTGCCAGCAGCTCTACTTGGGGGGGGCCTAGTCAGCCCCAGCATTTT
TRBV7-8	-	TRBJ1-2	few	CASSLQAYGYTF	TGTGCCAGCAGCTTACAGGCTTATGGCTACACCTTC
TRBV27	-	TRBJ2-1	-	CASKRVRTAYNEQFF	TGTGCCAGCAAGAGGGTGAGAACAGCCTACAATGAGCAGTTCTTC
TRBV27	TRBD1	TRBJ1-6	-	CASSLRDRGGSPLHF	TGTGCCAGCAGTTTACGGGACAGGGGAGGTTCACCCCTCCACTTT
TRBV5-6	TRBD1	TRBJ1-2	-	CASTYYGGQGVYGYTF	TGTGCCAGCACCTACTATGGGGGACAGGGTGTCTATGGCTACACCTTC
TRBV21-1	-	TRBJ1-1	-	CASSAYRIPNTEAFF	TGTGCCAGCAGCGCGTACAGGATTCCGAACACTGAAGCTTTCTTT
TRBV19	-	TRBJ1-1	-	CASSIGDSLNTEAFF	TGTGCCAGTAGTATAGGAGACAGCCTGAACACTGAAGCTTTCTTT
TRBV28	-	TRBJ1-6	-	CASTQATRGNSPLHF	TGTGCCAGCACCCAAGCCACGCGGGGTAATTCACCCCTCCACTTT
TRBV5-1	TRBD1	TRBJ1-2	-	CASSLTKGQGYGYTF	TGCGCCAGCAGCCTAACAAAAGGACAGGGGTATGGCTACACCTTC
TRBV5-4	TRBD2	TRBJ2-1	-	CASSLRASGYNEQFF	TGTGCCAGCAGCTTAAGGGCTAGCGGATACAATGAGCAGTTCTTC
TRBV9	-	TRBJ2-2	-	CASSATGIRAGELFF	TGTGCCAGCAGCGCCACAGGGATTCGGGCCGGGGAGCTGTTTTTT
TRBV7-6	TRBD2	TRBJ2-1	-	CASSLVKGGGSSYNEQFF	TGTGCCAGCAGCTTAGTAAAGGGCGGGGGGTCCTCCTACAATGAGCAGTTCTTC
TRBV7-6	TRBD2	TRBJ2-3	-	CASSRVAGSSTDTQYF	TGTGCCAGCAGCCGGGTAGCGGGGTCTAGCACAGATACGCAGTATTTT
TRBV2	TRBD1	TRBJ2-6	-	CASSQTGYGANVLTF	TGTGCCAGCAGTCAGACAGGGTACGGGGCCAACGTCCTGACTTTC
TRBV19	-	TRBJ1-2	-	CASRTANYGYTF	TGTGCCAGTAGAACAGCTAACTATGGCTACACCTTC